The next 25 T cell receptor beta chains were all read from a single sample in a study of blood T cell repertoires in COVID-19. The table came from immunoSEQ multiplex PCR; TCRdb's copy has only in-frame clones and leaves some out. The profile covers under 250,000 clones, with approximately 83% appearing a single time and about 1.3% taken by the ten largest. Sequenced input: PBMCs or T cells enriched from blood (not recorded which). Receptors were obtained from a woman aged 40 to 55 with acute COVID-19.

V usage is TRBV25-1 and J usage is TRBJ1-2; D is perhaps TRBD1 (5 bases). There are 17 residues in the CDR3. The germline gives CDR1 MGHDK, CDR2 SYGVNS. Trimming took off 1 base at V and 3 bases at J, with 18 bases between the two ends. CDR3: CASSELGTGGSHYGYTF. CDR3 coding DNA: TGTGCCAGCAGTGAATTAGGTACAGGCGGCTCCCACTATGGCTACACCTTC.

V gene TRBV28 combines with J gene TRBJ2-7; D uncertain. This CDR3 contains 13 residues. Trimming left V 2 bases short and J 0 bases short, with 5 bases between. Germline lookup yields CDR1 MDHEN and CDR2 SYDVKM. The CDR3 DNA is TGTGCCAGCAGTTTAGGCAGCTCCTACGAGCAGTACTTC. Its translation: CASSLGSSYEQYF.

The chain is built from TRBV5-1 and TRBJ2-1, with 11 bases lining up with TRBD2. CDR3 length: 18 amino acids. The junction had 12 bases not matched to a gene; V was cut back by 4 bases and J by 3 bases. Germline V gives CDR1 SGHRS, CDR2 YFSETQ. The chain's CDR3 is CASSEGGLSGRGYNEQFF. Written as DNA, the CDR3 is TGCGCCAGCAGCGAGGGGGGACTTAGCGGGAGGGGCTACAATGAGCAGTTCTTC.

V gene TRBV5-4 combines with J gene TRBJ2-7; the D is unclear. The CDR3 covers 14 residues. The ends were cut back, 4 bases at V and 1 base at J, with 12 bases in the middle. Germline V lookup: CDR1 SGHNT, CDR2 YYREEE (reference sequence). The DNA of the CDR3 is TGTGCCAGCAGCCCCGGTAGTGGTTCCTACGAGCAGTACTTC. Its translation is CASSPGSGSYEQYF.

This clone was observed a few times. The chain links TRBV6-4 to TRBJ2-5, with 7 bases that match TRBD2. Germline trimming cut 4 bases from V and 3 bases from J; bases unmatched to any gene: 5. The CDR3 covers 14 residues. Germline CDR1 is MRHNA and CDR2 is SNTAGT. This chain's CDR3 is CASSARGGEETQYF. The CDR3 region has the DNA TGTGCCAGCAGTGCAAGGGGAGGGGAAGAGACCCAGTACTTC.

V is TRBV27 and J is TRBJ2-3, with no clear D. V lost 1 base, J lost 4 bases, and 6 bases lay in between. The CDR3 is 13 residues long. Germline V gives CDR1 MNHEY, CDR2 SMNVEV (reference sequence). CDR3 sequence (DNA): TGTGCCAGCAGTTTATATCTACCAGATACGCAGTATTTT. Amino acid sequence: CASSLYLPDTQYF.

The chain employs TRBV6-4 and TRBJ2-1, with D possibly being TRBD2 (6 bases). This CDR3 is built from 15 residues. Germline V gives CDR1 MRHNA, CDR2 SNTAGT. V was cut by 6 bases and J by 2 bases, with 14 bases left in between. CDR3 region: CASRIQGGTYNEQFF. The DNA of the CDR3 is TGTGCCAGCAGGATTCAGGGAGGCACCTACAATGAGCAGTTCTTC.

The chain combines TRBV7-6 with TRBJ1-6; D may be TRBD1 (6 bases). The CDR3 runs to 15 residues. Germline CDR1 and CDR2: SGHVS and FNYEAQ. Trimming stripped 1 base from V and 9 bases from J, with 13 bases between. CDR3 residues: CASSLEGGARSPLHF. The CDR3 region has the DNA TGTGCCAGCAGCTTAGAAGGGGGGGCCCGTTCACCCCTCCACTTT. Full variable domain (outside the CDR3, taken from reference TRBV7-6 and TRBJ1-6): GAGVSQSPRYKVTKRGQDVALRCDPISGHVSLYWYRQALGQGPEFLTYFNYEAQQDKSGLPNDRFSAERPEGSISTLTIQRTEQRDSAMYRCASSLEGGARSPLHFGNGTRLTVT.

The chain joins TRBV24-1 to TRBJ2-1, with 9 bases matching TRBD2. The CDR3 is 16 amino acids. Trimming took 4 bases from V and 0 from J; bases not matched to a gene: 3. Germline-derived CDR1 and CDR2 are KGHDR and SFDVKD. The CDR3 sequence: CATSDVAGASYNEQFF. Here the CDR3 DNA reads TGTGCCACCAGTGACGTAGCGGGAGCCTCCTACAATGAGCAGTTCTTC.

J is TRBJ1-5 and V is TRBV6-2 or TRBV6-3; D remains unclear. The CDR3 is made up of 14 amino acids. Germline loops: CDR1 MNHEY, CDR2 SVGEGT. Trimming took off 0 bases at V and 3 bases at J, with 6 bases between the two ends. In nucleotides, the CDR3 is TGTGCCAGCAGTTACTCGGCAGTCAATCAGCCCCAGCATTTT. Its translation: CASSYSAVNQPQHF.

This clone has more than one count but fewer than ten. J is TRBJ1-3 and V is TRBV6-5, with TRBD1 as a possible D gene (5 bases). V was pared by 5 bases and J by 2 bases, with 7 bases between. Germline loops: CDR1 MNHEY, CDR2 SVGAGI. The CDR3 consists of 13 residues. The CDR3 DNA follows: TGTGCCAGCAGTCGGACAACTGGAAACACCATATATTTT. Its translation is CASSRTTGNTIYF.

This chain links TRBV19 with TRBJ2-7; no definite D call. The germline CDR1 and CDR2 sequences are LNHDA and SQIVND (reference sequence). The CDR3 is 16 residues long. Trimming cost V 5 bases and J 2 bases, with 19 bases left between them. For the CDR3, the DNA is TGTGCCAGTAGTTACGACGCAACAGCCCCCACCTACGAGCAGTACTTC. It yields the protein CASSYDATAPTYEQYF.

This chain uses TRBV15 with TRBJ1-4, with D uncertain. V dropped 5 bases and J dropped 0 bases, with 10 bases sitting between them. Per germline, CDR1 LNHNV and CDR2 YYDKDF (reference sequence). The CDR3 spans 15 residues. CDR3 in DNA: TGTGCCACCAGCCGTGGGCTATCAACTAATGAAAAACTGTTTTTT. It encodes CATSRGLSTNEKLFF.

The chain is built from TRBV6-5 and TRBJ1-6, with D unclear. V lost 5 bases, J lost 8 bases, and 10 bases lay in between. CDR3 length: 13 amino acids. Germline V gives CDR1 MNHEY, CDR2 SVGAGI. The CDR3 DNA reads TGTGCCAGCAGTACCGCGGGCGATTCACCCCTCCACTTT. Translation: CASSTAGDSPLHF.

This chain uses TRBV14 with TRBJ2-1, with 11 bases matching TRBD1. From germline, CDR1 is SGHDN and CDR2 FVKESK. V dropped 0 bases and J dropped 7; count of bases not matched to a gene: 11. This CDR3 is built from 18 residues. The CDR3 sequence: CASSQDWAGTGGKNEQFF. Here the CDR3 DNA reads TGTGCCAGCAGCCAAGATTGGGCTGGGACAGGGGGTAAGAATGAGCAGTTCTTC. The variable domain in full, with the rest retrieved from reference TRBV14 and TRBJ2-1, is EAGVTQFPSHSVIEKGQTVTLRCDPISGHDNLYWYRRVMGKEIKFLLHFVKESKQDESGMPNNRFLAERTGGTYSTLKVQPAELEDSGVYFCASSQDWAGTGGKNEQFFGPGTRLTVL.

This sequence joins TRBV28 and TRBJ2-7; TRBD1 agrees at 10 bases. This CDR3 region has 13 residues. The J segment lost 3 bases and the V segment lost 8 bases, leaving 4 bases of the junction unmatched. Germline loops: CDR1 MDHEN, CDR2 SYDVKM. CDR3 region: CASRTGGFYEQYF. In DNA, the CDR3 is TGTGCCAGCCGGACAGGGGGATTCTACGAGCAGTACTTC.

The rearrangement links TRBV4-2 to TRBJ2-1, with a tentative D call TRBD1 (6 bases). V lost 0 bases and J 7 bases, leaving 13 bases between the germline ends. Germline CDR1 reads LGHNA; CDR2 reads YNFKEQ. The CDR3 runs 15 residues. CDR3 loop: CASSQDPQGWNEQFF. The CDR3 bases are TGTGCCAGCAGCCAAGACCCCCAGGGGTGGAATGAGCAGTTCTTC.

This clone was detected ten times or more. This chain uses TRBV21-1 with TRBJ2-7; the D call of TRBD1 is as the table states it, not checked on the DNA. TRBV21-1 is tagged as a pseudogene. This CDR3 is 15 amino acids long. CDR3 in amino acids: CASSIMAGESYEQYF. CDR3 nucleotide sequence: TGTGCCAGCAGCATCATGGCAGGCGAATCCTACGAGCAGTACTTC.

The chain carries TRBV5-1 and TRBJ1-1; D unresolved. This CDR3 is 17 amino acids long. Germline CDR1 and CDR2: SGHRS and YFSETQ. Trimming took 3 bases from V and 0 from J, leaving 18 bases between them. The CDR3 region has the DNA TGCGCCAGCAGCTCGGGAGACCTCCGTGGGGTGAACACTGAAGCTTTCTTT. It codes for CASSSGDLRGVNTEAFF.

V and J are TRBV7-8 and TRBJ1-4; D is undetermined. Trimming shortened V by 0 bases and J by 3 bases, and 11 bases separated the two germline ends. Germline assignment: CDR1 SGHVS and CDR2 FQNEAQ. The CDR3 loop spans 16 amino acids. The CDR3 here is CASSLARAISNEKLFF. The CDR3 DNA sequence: TGTGCCAGCAGCTTAGCGAGAGCGATTTCTAATGAAAAACTGTTTTTT.

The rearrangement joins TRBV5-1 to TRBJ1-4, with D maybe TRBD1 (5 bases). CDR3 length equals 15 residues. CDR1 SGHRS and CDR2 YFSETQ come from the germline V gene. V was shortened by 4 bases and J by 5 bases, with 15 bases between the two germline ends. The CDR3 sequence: CASSPGGRENEKLFF. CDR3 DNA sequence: TGCGCCAGCAGCCCGGGGGGTCGGGAGAATGAAAAACTGTTTTTT. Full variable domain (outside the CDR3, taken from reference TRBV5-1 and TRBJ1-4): KAGVTQTPRYLIKTRGQQVTLSCSPISGHRSVSWYQQTPGQGLQFLFEYFSETQRNKGNFPGRFSGRQFSNSRSEMNVSTLELGDSALYLCASSPGGRENEKLFFGSGTQLSVL.

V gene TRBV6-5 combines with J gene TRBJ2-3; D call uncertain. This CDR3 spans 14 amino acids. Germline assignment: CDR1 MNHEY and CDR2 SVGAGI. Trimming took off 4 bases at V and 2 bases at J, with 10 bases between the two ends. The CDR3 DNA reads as TGTGCCAGCAGTTTACAGCCATTCACAGATACGCAGTATTTT. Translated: CASSLQPFTDTQYF.

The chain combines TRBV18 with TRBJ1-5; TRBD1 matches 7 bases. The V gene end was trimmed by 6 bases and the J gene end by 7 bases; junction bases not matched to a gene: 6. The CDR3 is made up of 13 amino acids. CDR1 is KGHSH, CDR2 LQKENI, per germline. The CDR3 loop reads CASSSDRAQPQHF. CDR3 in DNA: TGTGCCAGCTCGTCTGACAGGGCCCAGCCCCAGCATTTT.

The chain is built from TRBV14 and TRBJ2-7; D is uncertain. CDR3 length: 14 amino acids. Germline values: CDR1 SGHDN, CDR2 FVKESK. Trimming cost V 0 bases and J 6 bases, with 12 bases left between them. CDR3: CASSQDHQVTEQYF. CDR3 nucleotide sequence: TGTGCCAGCAGCCAAGATCATCAGGTAACCGAGCAGTACTTC.

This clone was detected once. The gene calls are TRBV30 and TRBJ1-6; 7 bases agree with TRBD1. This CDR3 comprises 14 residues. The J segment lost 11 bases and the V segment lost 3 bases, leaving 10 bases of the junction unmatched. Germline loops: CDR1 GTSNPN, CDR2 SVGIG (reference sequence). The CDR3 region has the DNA TGTGCCTGGAGCGTGGGACAGCGACGGACACCCCTCCACTTT. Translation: CAWSVGQRRTPLHF.